The present T cell receptor beta chain was sequenced within a study of early stage breast cancer tumors. Study-level background: Most invasive tumors, about 75% of the 16, were ER+/PR+/HER2-. The ER+/PR+/HER2- tumors included fewer than ten ductal and four lobular carcinomas. Study results and limitations: Blood repertoires resembled normal breast more than tumor.

Germline V gene sequence: CDR1 LGHNA, CDR2 YNFKEQ. With 4 bases removed from V and 6 bases from J, the gap between germline ends came to 13 bases. The CDR3 length is 14 residues. This clone was observed once. Its antigen remains unidentified. Method: immunoSEQ multiplex PCR; TCRdb's copy keeps in-frame clones and lacks some. The sample includes about 19,000 clones, 83% of them seen just once. The specimen sequenced was blood. The sequence came from a person aged 65-85 years with breast cancer. The rearrangement uses TRBV4-2 and TRBJ2-1, with D possibly TRBD2 on 6 matching bases. Written as DNA, the CDR3 is TGTGCCAGCAGCCCCCTTGGGGGGTCCAATGAGCAGTTCTTC. This sequence encodes CASSPLGGSNEQFF.